This entry describes one T cell receptor (beta chain). This sample is drawn from a study of blood T cell repertoires in COVID-19. Clones were read by immunoSEQ multiplex PCR, and TCRdb kept only the in-frame ones, dropping some. The top ten clones hold 1% of a sample with 360,000 or so clones, roughly 90% of them seen once. Across 20 to 25 US areas, participants ranged in age from 18 to 89 years. A COVID-19 case was met by exposed participants within 2 weeks before study entry. V was trimmed by 5 bases and J by 4 bases, leaving 20 bases between them. Germline CDR1 is MRHNA and CDR2 is SNTAGT. There are 16 residues in the CDR3.

This TCR was sampled from a woman aged 25 to 39 who had been exposed to COVID-19. Material for sequencing was PBMCs or T cells enriched from blood (not recorded which). This chain joins TRBV6-4 and TRBJ1-2; a weak D match, TRBD1 (6 bases). DNA for the CDR3: TGTGCCAGCAGTTTTCAGGGGATAGTTCGGGGCTATGGCTACACCTTC. The encoded protein is CASSFQGIVRGYGYTF.